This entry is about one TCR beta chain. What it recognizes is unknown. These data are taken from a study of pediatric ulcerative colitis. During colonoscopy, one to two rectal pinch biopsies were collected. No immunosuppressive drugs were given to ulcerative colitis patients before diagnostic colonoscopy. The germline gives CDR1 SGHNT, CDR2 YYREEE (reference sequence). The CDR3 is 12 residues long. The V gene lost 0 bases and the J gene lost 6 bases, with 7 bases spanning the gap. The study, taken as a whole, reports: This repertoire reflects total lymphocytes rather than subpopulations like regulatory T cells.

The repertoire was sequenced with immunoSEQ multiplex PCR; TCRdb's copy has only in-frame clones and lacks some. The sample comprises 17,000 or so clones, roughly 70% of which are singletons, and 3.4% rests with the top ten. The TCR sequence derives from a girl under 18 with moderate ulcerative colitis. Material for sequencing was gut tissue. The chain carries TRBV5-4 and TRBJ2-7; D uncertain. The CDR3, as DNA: TGTGCCAGCAGCTTGGACCACGGCGAGCAGTACTTC. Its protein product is CASSLDHGEQYF.